Sequencing of this TCR beta chain was carried out in a study of blood T cell repertoires in COVID-19. Study at large: T cells, B-cell-depleted T cells, or PBMCs provided the cDNA or gDNA that served as material.

Sequencing was performed with immunoSEQ multiplex PCR; in TCRdb, only in-frame clones are kept and a portion is missing. The sample lists some 200,000 clones, 70% to 90% occurring once. This CDR3 region has 17 residues. The ends lost 5 bases at V and 5 bases at J; junction bases unmatched: 12. CDR1 is SGHTA, CDR2 FQGNSA, per germline. The V call is TRBV7-2, the J call TRBJ2-3, with 11 positions matching TRBD2. The source material was peripheral blood. The source of this sequence is a woman of 80 years or more with acute or convalescent COVID-19. DNA for the CDR3: TGTGCCAGCAGCCCCAAGGGTAGCGGGGGGGCCGTAGATACGCAGTATTTT. Translated, it gives CASSPKGSGGAVDTQYF. Together with reference TRBV7-2 and TRBJ2-3, the CDR3 gives the full variable domain: GAGVSQSPSNKVTEKGKDVELRCDPISGHTALYWYRQSLGQGLEFLIYFQGNSAPDKSGLPSDRFSAERTGGSVSTLTIQRTQQEDSAVYLCASSPKGSGGAVDTQYFGPGTRLTVL.